This TCR beta chain was sequenced during a study of T-cell memory formation after mild COVID-19. Study at large: TCR clusters were largely donor specific.

The CDR3 loop spans 14 amino acids. Per the germline V gene, CDR1 is SGHTA and CDR2 is FQGNSA. V was pared by 6 bases and J by 2 bases, with 3 bases of the junction left unmatched. Sample barcodes and UMIs were carried by the TCR alpha and TCR beta cDNA libraries that 5'RACE generated with constant-segment primers. TCRdb passed the 5' RACE reads through MiXCR, listing each CDR3 protein once. The table records about 470,000 distinct CDR3 sequences, 25% of them present only once. Study observations and caveats: That cross-reactive memory joined was suggested by some responding clones appearing in pre-infection memory. Clones shrinking between day 15 and 85 showed a balanced CD4/CD8 split, and those that grew later tilted toward CD4+.

About this clonotype itself: Its target is not known.

This rearrangement joins TRBV7-2 to TRBJ2-7; 11 bases line up with TRBD2. The source of this sequence is an adult woman who had mild COVID-19 (a few samples of this study predate the infection). Cell type and time point are not known. The sequenced material came from PBMCs or a T cell subset sorted from them (not recorded which). CDR3 protein: CASRPTSGAYEQYF. In DNA, the CDR3 is TGTGCCAGCAGGCCGACTAGCGGGGCCTACGAGCAGTACTTC.